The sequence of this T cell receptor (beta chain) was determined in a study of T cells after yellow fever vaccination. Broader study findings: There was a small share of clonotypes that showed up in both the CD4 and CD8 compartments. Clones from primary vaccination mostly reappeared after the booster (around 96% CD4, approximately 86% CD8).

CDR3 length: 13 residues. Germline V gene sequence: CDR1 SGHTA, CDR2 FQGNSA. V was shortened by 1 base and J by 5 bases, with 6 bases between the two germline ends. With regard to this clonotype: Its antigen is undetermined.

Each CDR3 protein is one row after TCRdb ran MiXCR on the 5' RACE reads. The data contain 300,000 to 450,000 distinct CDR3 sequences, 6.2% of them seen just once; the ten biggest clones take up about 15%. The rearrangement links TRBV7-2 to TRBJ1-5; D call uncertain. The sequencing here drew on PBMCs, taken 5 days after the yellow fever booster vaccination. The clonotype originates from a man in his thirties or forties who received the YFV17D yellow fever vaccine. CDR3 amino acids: CASSLVWDQPQHF. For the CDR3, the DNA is TGTGCCAGCAGCTTAGTTTGGGATCAGCCCCAGCATTTT.